One and the same sample provided the 5 T cell receptor beta chains below, sequenced in a study of molecular identifiers for immune sequencing clone quantification. A single record per CDR3 protein comes from TCRdb applying MiXCR to the PCR reads. The data contain under 800,000 distinct CDR3 sequences, roughly 25% of them singletons. The sample comprised naive CD8+ T cells from blood, with Jurkat cell RNA spiked in. Specified subset: FACS-sorted CD8+CD4-CCR7+CD45RA+ naive T cells. The receptors come from a human donor in good health. Some libraries in this study had Jurkat cell RNA spiked in.

CDR3 sequence: CASSPGTGTGEYEQYF. The CDR3 DNA reads TGTGCCAGCAGCCCCGGGACCGGGACTGGGGAATACGAGCAGTACTTC. V usage is TRBV7-6 and J usage is TRBJ2-7; a possible D gene is TRBD2 (6 bases). The V end was cut by 5 bases, the J end by 4 bases, with 21 bases between. Germline assignment: CDR1 SGHVS and CDR2 FNYEAQ. The CDR3 is 16 residues long.

This clonotype was seen many times. The V gene is TRBV11-2, the J gene TRBJ2-1, with D perhaps matching TRBD1 (5 bases). Deletions cut 2 bases from V and 2 bases from J, with 16 bases between. The CDR3 covers 17 residues. Germline V gene sequence: CDR1 SGHAT, CDR2 FQNNGV. The CDR3 coding sequence is TGTGCCAGCAGCTTAATTAGGGGCGAAGGTACCTACAATGAGCAGTTCTTC. Protein sequence: CASSLIRGEGTYNEQFF. The whole variable domain, remainder taken from reference TRBV11-2 and TRBJ2-1, is EAGVAQSPRYKIIEKRQSVAFWCNPISGHATLYWYQQILGQGPKLLIQFQNNGVVDDSQLPKDRFSAERLKGVDSTLKIQPAKLEDSAVYLCASSLIRGEGTYNEQFFGPGTRLTVL.

About this clonotype: Being one base from a much bigger clone, this may be a read error. The chain employs TRBV9 and TRBJ2-3; 7 bases align to TRBD2. This CDR3 is 18 amino acids long. The V gene's germline CDR1 is SGDLS and CDR2 YYNGEE. CDR3 nucleotide sequence: TGTGCCAGCAGCGTAGCGGGTCCCGGGACTACTAGCACAGATACGCGGTATTTT. It translates to CASSVAGPGTTSTDTRYF.

A few counts support this clonotype. CDR3 sequence reads: CASSNRGGTGELFF. Here the CDR3 DNA reads TGTGCCAGCTCCAACCGGGGCGGCACCGGGGAGCTGTTTTTT. The chain combines TRBV6-2 or TRBV6-3 with TRBJ2-2, with D tentatively TRBD1 or TRBD2 (5 bases each). Germline lookup yields CDR1 MNHEY and CDR2 SVGEGT. The CDR3 totals 14 residues. V lost 8 bases and J 4 bases, leaving 14 bases between the germline ends.

The V and J genes are TRBV6-2 or TRBV6-3 and TRBJ2-3; D is ambiguous. Trimming shortened V by 8 bases and J by 6 bases, and 9 bases separated the two germline ends. Germline V gene data show CDR1 as MNHEY and CDR2 as SVGEGT. The CDR3 loop spans 11 amino acids. DNA of the CDR3: TGTGCCAGCGCTCTTAGCGATACGCAGTATTTT. Its translation is CASALSDTQYF.